The rows below give T cell receptor beta chains drawn from one sample of a study of T cell responses to AZD1222 COVID-19 vaccine. Sequencing used immunoSEQ multiplex PCR; TCRdb keeps in-frame clones, though not all of them. The table has approximately 80,000 clones, approximately 85% seen once. Sequenced material: peripheral blood, taken 28 days after the second AZD1222 dose. Receptors were obtained from an adult who received the AZD1222 COVID-19 vaccine. Each CDR3 is given with its conserved first and last residue. Fields, in order: CDR3 protein, CDR3 DNA, V gene, D gene, J gene. A D gene is named only where the DNA matches it firmly.

CDR3aa: CASVGGGGYTF
CDR3nt: TGTGCCAGCGTAGGGGGGGGTGGCTACACCTTC
v_gene: TRBV3-1/TRBV3-2
d_gene: -
j_gene: TRBJ1-2

CDR3aa: CASSSETGRTSTNEKLFF
CDR3nt: TGTGCCAGTAGTTCAGAGACAGGGAGAACATCAACTAATGAAAAACTGTTTTTT
v_gene: TRBV19
d_gene: TRBD1
j_gene: TRBJ1-4

CDR3aa: CASSYQRLSTDTQYF
CDR3nt: TGTGCCAGCAGTTACCAGCGCCTTAGCACAGATACGCAGTATTTT
v_gene: TRBV6-5
d_gene: -
j_gene: TRBJ2-3

CDR3aa: CASSAHMNTEAFF
CDR3nt: TGTGCCAGCAGCGCCCACATGAACACTGAAGCTTTCTTT
v_gene: TRBV9
d_gene: -
j_gene: TRBJ1-1

CDR3aa: CASRPGTGVWQPQHF
CDR3nt: TGTGCCAGTAGACCCGGGACAGGGGTATGGCAGCCCCAGCATTTT
v_gene: TRBV19
d_gene: TRBD1
j_gene: TRBJ1-5

CDR3aa: CASGYERQGANGNQPQHF
CDR3nt: TGTGCTAGTGGTTACGAAAGACAGGGGGCGAATGGTAATCAGCCCCAGCATTTT
v_gene: TRBV12-5
d_gene: TRBD1
j_gene: TRBJ1-5

CDR3aa: CASSYGGRAYEQYF
CDR3nt: TGTGCCAGCAGTTACGGCGGCAGGGCGTACGAGCAGTACTTC
v_gene: TRBV6-6
d_gene: -
j_gene: TRBJ2-7

CDR3aa: CASSPSLAEGGDTQYF
CDR3nt: TGTGCCAGCAGCCCTTCTCTAGCGGAGGGAGGAGATACGCAGTATTTT
v_gene: TRBV3-1/TRBV3-2
d_gene: TRBD2
j_gene: TRBJ2-3

CDR3aa: CASSAGPRGNSPLHF
CDR3nt: TGCGCCAGCAGCGCGGGACCAAGAGGAAATTCACCCCTCCACTTT
v_gene: TRBV5-1
d_gene: -
j_gene: TRBJ1-6

CDR3aa: CSAELGVEQFF
CDR3nt: TGCAGTGCGGAACTAGGGGTTGAGCAGTTCTTC
v_gene: TRBV20-1
d_gene: -
j_gene: TRBJ2-1

CDR3aa: CASTLSLGAGETQYF
CDR3nt: TGTGCCAGCACCCTTAGTCTGGGGGCTGGGGAGACCCAGTACTTC
v_gene: TRBV6-6
d_gene: -
j_gene: TRBJ2-5

CDR3aa: CASSPTGAQEKLFF
CDR3nt: TGTGCCAGCTCACCAACCGGGGCCCAGGAGAAACTGTTTTTT
v_gene: TRBV18
d_gene: -
j_gene: TRBJ1-4

CDR3aa: CASSKTDSYGYTF
CDR3nt: TGTGCCAGCAGTAAAACGGACAGCTATGGCTACACCTTC
v_gene: TRBV6-5
d_gene: -
j_gene: TRBJ1-2

CDR3aa: CAIKTGNTEAFF
CDR3nt: TGTGCCATCAAGACAGGGAACACTGAAGCTTTCTTT
v_gene: TRBV10-3
d_gene: -
j_gene: TRBJ1-1

CDR3aa: CASSRWSGNTIYF
CDR3nt: TGTGCCAGCAGTAGGTGGTCTGGAAACACCATATATTTT
v_gene: TRBV6-5
d_gene: -
j_gene: TRBJ1-3

CDR3aa: CASSSGGAGNTIYF
CDR3nt: TGTGCCAGCAGCTCAGGGGGGGCTGGAAACACCATATATTTT
v_gene: TRBV11-2
d_gene: TRBD1
j_gene: TRBJ1-3

CDR3aa: CASSLAGGNEQFF
CDR3nt: TGTGCCAGCAGCTTAGCGGGAGGGAATGAGCAGTTCTTC
v_gene: TRBV11-2
d_gene: TRBD2
j_gene: TRBJ2-1

CDR3aa: CASSLSFALAESTDTQYF
CDR3nt: TGTGCCAGCAGCTTGTCGTTTGCGTTAGCGGAATCCACAGATACGCAGTATTTT
v_gene: TRBV5-6
d_gene: -
j_gene: TRBJ2-3

CDR3aa: CASSLDGDRGLNTEAFF
CDR3nt: TGTGCCAGCAGCTTAGATGGGGACAGGGGGCTGAACACTGAAGCTTTCTTT
v_gene: TRBV11-3
d_gene: TRBD1
j_gene: TRBJ1-1

CDR3aa: CAWRRDRAYTF
CDR3nt: TGTGCCTGGAGGAGGGACAGGGCCTACACCTTC
v_gene: TRBV30
d_gene: TRBD1
j_gene: TRBJ1-2

CDR3aa: CASSLMASAYNEQFF
CDR3nt: TGTGCCAGCAGCTTAATGGCTAGCGCCTACAATGAGCAGTTCTTC
v_gene: TRBV7-3
d_gene: -
j_gene: TRBJ2-1

CDR3aa: CAMNVLRETQYF
CDR3nt: TGTGCCATGAATGTCCTGAGGGAGACCCAGTACTTC
v_gene: TRBV10-3
d_gene: -
j_gene: TRBJ2-5

CDR3aa: CASSRRGGQQQYF
CDR3nt: TGTGCCAGCAGCCGCCGAGGGGGGCAGCAGCAGTACTTC
v_gene: TRBV6-5
d_gene: -
j_gene: TRBJ2-7

CDR3aa: CASSPRLAANTGELFF
CDR3nt: TGTGCCAGCAGCCCTCGACTAGCAGCGAACACCGGGGAGCTGTTTTTT
v_gene: TRBV7-2
d_gene: TRBD2
j_gene: TRBJ2-2

CDR3aa: CASSLGRPGTWGEQFF
CDR3nt: TGTGCCAGCAGCTTAGGGCGGCCTGGCACCTGGGGTGAGCAGTTCTTC
v_gene: TRBV7-2
d_gene: -
j_gene: TRBJ2-1

CDR3aa: CASSPQGSNQPQHF
CDR3nt: TGTGCCAGCAGCCCTCAGGGGAGCAATCAGCCCCAGCATTTT
v_gene: TRBV5-5
d_gene: -
j_gene: TRBJ1-5

CDR3aa: CASSYPSAGVGEQYF
CDR3nt: TGTGCCAGCAGTTACCCGTCTGCGGGTGTGGGGGAGCAGTACTTC
v_gene: TRBV28
d_gene: -
j_gene: TRBJ2-7

CDR3aa: CASSFGGQGVYF
CDR3nt: TGTGCCAGCAGTTTTGGGGGACAGGGGGTATATTTT
v_gene: TRBV12-3/TRBV12-4
d_gene: TRBD1
j_gene: TRBJ1-3

CDR3aa: CASSQDGNTEAFF
CDR3nt: TGTGCCAGCAGCCAGGACGGGAACACTGAAGCTTTCTTT
v_gene: TRBV7-8
d_gene: -
j_gene: TRBJ1-1

CDR3aa: CASSISGSRYEQYF
CDR3nt: TGCGCCAGCAGCATATCGGGGAGCAGGTACGAGCAGTACTTC
v_gene: TRBV5-1
d_gene: -
j_gene: TRBJ2-7

CDR3aa: CATSRGGGNNYGYTF
CDR3nt: TGTGCCACCAGCAGAGGGGGGGGGAATAACTATGGCTACACCTTC
v_gene: TRBV15
d_gene: -
j_gene: TRBJ1-2

CDR3aa: CASSLVQGTDTQYF
CDR3nt: TGTGCCAGCAGCTTGGTTCAGGGCACAGATACGCAGTATTTT
v_gene: TRBV7-2
d_gene: -
j_gene: TRBJ2-3

CDR3aa: CASSLGLRNQPQHF
CDR3nt: TGTGCCAGCAGCCTCGGTTTGCGCAATCAGCCCCAGCATTTT
v_gene: TRBV7-8
d_gene: -
j_gene: TRBJ1-5

CDR3aa: CASSPGAGVGTGELFF
CDR3nt: TGCGCCAGCAGCCCTGGGGCAGGGGTTGGCACCGGGGAGCTGTTTTTT
v_gene: TRBV5-1
d_gene: -
j_gene: TRBJ2-2